This T cell receptor beta chain was captured in a study of blood T cell repertoires in COVID-19. Sequenced by immunoSEQ multiplex PCR; TCRdb stores in-frame clones only, minus some. This sample has about 55,000 clones, with just over 90% found just once. The V gene end was trimmed by 4 bases and the J gene end by 4 bases; junction bases not matched to a gene: 5. Germline V gene sequence: CDR1 MNHEY, CDR2 SVGAGI. The CDR3 length is 14 residues. The source of this sequence is a middle-aged man with acute or convalescent COVID-19. This chain uses TRBV6-5 with TRBJ1-1, with 8 bases fitting TRBD1. Input material: peripheral blood. The CDR3 protein is CASSSGGGGTEAFF. DNA for the CDR3: TGTGCCAGCAGTTCAGGGGGCGGAGGCACTGAAGCTTTCTTT.